This section outlines one TCR beta chain sequence together with its context. Data came from immunoSEQ multiplex PCR; TCRdb stores just in-frame clones and leaves some out. The sample lists 23,000 or so clones, roughly 71% seen once, with 2% to 2.5% in the top ten. This sample was included in a study of OX40 agonist ivuxolimab in advanced cancers. This CDR3 comprises 12 residues. Germline CDR1 is MDHEN and CDR2 is SYDVKM. V lost 3 bases, J lost 7 bases, and 8 bases lay in between. Here the sequenced sample was CD4+ or CD8+ T cells sorted from blood, taken in a trial of the OX40 agonist ivuxolimab. The chain links TRBV28 to TRBJ2-3; D remains unclear. The source of this sequence is an adult with an advanced solid tumor such as melanoma, head and neck, liver or kidney cancer. CDR3: CASSFRRNTQYF. The CDR3 DNA reads TGTGCCAGCAGTTTCAGACGGAATACGCAGTATTTT.